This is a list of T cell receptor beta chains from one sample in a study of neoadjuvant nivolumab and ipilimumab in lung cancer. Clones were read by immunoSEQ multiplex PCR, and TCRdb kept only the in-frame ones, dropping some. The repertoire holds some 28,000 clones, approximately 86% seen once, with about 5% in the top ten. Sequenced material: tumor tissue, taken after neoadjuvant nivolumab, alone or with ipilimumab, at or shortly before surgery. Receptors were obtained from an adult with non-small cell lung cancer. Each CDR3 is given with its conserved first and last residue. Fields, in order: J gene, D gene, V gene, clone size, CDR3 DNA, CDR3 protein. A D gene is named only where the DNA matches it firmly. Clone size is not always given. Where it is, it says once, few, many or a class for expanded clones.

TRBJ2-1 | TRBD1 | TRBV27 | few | TGTGCCAGCAGCCACGACCGGGACAGGGTTGACGAGCAGTTCTTC | CASSHDRDRVDEQFF
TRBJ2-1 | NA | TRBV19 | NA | TGTGCCAGCGCCGGGACGGACTACAATGAGCAGTTCTTC | CASAGTDYNEQFF
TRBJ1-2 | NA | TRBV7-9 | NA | TGTGCCAGCAGCTTAGCGGAGACAGCTCTCTATGGCTACACCTTC | CASSLAETALYGYTF
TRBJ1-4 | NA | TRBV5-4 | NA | TGTGCCAGCAGCTTGAGGGAGGCCGATAGTGAAAAACTGTTTTTT | CASSLREADSEKLFF
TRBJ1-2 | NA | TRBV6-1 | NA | TGTGCCAGCAGTGAAGTTCCAGGGATCGACTATGGCTACACCTTC | CASSEVPGIDYGYTF
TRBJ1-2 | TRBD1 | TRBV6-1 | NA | TGTGCCAGCAGACCTGGACAGGGTGCCAACTATGGCTACACCTTC | CASRPGQGANYGYTF
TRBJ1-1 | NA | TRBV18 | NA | TGTGCCAGCTCACCAGGGATGAACACTGAAGCTTTCTTT | CASSPGMNTEAFF
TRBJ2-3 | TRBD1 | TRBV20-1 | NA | TGCAGTGCTAGTCAGCTTGACAGGGCGGTCTTT | CSASQLDRAVF
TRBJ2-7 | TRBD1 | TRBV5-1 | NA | TGCGCCAGCAGCTTGTCCGGGACAGGCTACGAGCAGTACTTC | CASSLSGTGYEQYF
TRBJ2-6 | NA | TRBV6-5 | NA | TGTGCCAGCACCCTCAGGGTCTCTGGGGCCAACGTCCTGACTTTC | CASTLRVSGANVLTF
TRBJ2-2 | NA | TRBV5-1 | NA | TGCGCCAGCAGCTTTTGGCAAACGTCGGACGGGGAGCTGTTTTTT | CASSFWQTSDGELFF
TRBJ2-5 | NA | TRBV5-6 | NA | TGTGCCAGCAGCTTTAGGCGGAGAGAGACCCAGTACTTC | CASSFRRRETQYF
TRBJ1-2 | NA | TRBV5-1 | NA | TGCGCCAGCAGCTTGGTGGTGGCTAACTATGGCTACACCTTC | CASSLVVANYGYTF
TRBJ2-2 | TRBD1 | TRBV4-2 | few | TGTGCCAGCAGCCAGGGACAGGGGACACTTACCGGGGAGCTGTTTTTT | CASSQGQGTLTGELFF
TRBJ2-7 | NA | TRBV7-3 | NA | TGTGCCAGCAGTCAAGAGCGCGGCAGCTACGAGCAGTACTTC | CASSQERGSYEQYF
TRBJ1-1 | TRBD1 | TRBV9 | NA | TGTGCCAGCAGCCTTGGACAGGGGGGATCTGAAGCTTTCTTT | CASSLGQGGSEAFF
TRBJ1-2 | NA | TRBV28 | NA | TGTGCCAGCAGTTTGGCAGGGGTGGCTGGCTATGGCTACACCTTC | CASSLAGVAGYGYTF
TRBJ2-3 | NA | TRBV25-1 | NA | TGTGCCAGCAGTGAGGCCTCTCGCGGGCCCACTAGCACAGATACGCAGTATTTT | CASSEASRGPTSTDTQYF
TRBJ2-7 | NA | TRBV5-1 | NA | TGCGCCAGCAGCTTGGACGGCTACGAGCAGTACTTC | CASSLDGYEQYF
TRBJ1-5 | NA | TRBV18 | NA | TGTGCCAGCTCACCAGCACCCTCGGGGACGGTCTCCCGCCCGAATCAGCCCCAGCATTTT | CASSPAPSGTVSRPNQPQHF
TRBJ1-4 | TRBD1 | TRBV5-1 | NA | TGCGCCAGCAGCTCGGGACAGGGTAATGAAAAACTGTTTTTT | CASSSGQGNEKLFF
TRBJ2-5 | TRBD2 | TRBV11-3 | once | TGTGCCAGCAGCCCGCGGGGGGGCGGAGAGACCCAGTACTTC | CASSPRGGGETQYF
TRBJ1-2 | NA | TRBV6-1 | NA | TGTGCCAGCAGTGAAAGGGGGGTGTACTATGGCTACACCTTC | CASSERGVYYGYTF
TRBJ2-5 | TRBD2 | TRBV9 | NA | TGTGCCAGCAGCCTCCAACCTATAGCGGGAGGTGGCCAAGAGACCCAGTACTTC | CASSLQPIAGGGQETQYF
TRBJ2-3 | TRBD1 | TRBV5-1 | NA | TGCGCCAGCAGTCTCGGACAGGCGGCGGATACGCAGTATTTT | CASSLGQAADTQYF
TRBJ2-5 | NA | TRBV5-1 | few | TGCGCCAGCAGCTTGCTTGGGGGCCCCCAAGAGACCCAGTACTTC | CASSLLGGPQETQYF
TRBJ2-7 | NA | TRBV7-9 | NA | TGTGCCAGCAGCTCCGTGGGACTGGCCCCCTACGAGCAGTACTTC | CASSSVGLAPYEQYF
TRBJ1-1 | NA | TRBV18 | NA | TGTGCCAGCCACCCCACAGGAGGCACCACTGAAGCTTTCTTT | CASHPTGGTTEAFF
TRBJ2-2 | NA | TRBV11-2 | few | TGTGCCAGCAGCCCGGAGTTCGGGGAGCTGTTTTTT | CASSPEFGELFF
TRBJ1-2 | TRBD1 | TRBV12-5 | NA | TGTGCTAGTGGAACCGACAGGGGCTATGGCTACACCTTC | CASGTDRGYGYTF
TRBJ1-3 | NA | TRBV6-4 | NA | TGTGCCAGCAGTGACTCGAAGGCCAGCTCTGGAAACACCATATATTTT | CASSDSKASSGNTIYF
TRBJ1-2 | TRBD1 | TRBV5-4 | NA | TGTGCCAGCAGCCCCTGGACAGGGCCTAACTATGGCTACACCTTC | CASSPWTGPNYGYTF
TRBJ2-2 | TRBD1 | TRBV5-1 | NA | TGCGCCAGCAGCTCACAGGGGGCCACCGGGGAGCTGTTTTTT | CASSSQGATGELFF
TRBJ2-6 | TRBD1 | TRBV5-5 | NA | TGTGCCAGCAGCTTGGAATTTGGGGGACAGGGGAACTCTGGGGCCAACGTCCTGACTTTC | CASSLEFGGQGNSGANVLTF
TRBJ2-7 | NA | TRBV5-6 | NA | TGTGCCAGCAGCTTGGGACTAACGTACTACGAGCAGTACTTC | CASSLGLTYYEQYF
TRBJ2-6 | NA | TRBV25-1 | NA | TGTGCCAGCAGTGATTTGGCTCCCAACGTCCTGACTTTC | CASSDLAPNVLTF
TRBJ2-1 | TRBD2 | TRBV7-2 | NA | TGTGCCAGCAGCTTTCTAGGACTAGCGGGATTGAATGAGCAGTTCTTC | CASSFLGLAGLNEQFF
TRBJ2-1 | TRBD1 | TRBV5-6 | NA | TGTGCCAGCACCCCGCCAGGGACAGCTGCCTACAATGAGCAGTTCTTC | CASTPPGTAAYNEQFF
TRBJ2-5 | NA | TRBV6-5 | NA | TGTGCCAGCAGTTATTGGGGGCAAGAGACCCAGTACTTC | CASSYWGQETQYF
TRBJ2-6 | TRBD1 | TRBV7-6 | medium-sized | TGTGCCAGCAGCTTACAGACAGGGAAGCTCACTGGGGCCAACGTCCTGACTTTC | CASSLQTGKLTGANVLTF
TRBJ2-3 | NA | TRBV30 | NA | TGTGCCTGGAGTGTTACTACGGACTACTACGATACGCAGTATTTT | CAWSVTTDYYDTQYF